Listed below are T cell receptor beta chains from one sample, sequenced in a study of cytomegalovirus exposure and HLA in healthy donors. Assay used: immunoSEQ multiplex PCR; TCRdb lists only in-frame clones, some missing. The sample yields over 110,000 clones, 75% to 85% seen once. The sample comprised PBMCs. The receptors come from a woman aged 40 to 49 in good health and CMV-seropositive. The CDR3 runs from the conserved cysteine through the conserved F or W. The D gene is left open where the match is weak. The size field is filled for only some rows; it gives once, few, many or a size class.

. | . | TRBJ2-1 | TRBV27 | TGTGCCAGCAGTCCCCGGGTTAGCCCATACAATGAGCAGTTCTTC | CASSPRVSPYNEQFF
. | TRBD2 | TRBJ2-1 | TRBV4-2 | TGTGCCAGCAGCCCACAGCTAGCGGGACGGGGGGAGCAGTTCTTC | CASSPQLAGRGEQFF
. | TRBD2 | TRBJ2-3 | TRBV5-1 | TGCGCCAGCAGCTTGTGGGGGACTAGCGGTCCAGATACGCAGTATTTT | CASSLWGTSGPDTQYF
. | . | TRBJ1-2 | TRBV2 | TGTGCCAGCAGTGGAGAGGACAGCAACTATGGCTACACCTTC | CASSGEDSNYGYTF
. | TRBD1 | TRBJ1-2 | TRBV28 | TGTGCCAGCAGTCCGACAGGGGAGGACTATGGCTACACCTTC | CASSPTGEDYGYTF
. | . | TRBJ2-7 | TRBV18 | TGTGCCAGCTCACCACCTTCTACGTACGAGCAGTACTTC | CASSPPSTYEQYF
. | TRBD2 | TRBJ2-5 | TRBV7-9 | TGTGCCAGCAGCTTCGTCAGCGGGAGGGCCGGTGAGACCCAGTACTTC | CASSFVSGRAGETQYF
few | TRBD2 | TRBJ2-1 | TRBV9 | TGTGCCAGCAGCCCGGCCGCTAGCGGCTACAATGAGCAGTTCTTC | CASSPAASGYNEQFF
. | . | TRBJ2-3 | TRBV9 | TGTGCCAGCAGCATCCCAGGCCGGAATACGCAGTATTTT | CASSIPGRNTQYF
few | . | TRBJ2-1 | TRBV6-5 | TGTGCCAGCAGAACCGGGACACTCTCCTACAATGAGCAGTTCTTC | CASRTGTLSYNEQFF